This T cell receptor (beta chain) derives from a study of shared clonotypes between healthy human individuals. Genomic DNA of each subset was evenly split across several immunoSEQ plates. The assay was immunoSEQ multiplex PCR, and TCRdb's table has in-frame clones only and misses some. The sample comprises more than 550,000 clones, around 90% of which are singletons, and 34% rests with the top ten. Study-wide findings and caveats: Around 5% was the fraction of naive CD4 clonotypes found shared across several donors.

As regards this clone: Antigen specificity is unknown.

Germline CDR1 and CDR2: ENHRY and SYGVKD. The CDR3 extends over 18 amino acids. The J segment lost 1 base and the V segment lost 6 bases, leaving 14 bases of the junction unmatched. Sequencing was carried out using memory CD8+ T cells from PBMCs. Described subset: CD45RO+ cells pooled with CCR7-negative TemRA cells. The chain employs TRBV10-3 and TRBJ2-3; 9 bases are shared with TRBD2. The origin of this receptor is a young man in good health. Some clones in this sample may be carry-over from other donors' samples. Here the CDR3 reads CAIRTSGFTPGGTDTQYF. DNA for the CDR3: TGTGCCATCAGGACTAGCGGTTTTACACCGGGGGGCACAGATACGCAGTATTTT.